The 14 T cell receptor beta chains in this list originate from one sample, sequenced in a study of CD8 T cells in Susac syndrome. A quantity of about 0.5 to 1 ug RNA underwent reverse transcription using random hexamers. In TCRdb, the immunoSEQ multiplex PCR reads were re-called with MiXCR into one record per CDR3 protein. The sample lists 150,000 to 200,000 distinct CDR3 sequences, 90% to 95% occurring once. Sequencing input: CD4+ T cells from PBMCs. These TCRs come from a human donor in good health.

The chain links TRBV7-2 to TRBJ1-1; D perhaps matches TRBD1 (5 bases). Trimming left V 5 bases short and J 1 base short, with 8 bases between. This CDR3 spans 13 amino acids. CDR1 and CDR2 (germline): SGHTA, FQGNSA. The CDR3 is CASSLQGNTEAFF. CDR3 DNA sequence: TGTGCCAGCAGCCTCCAGGGGAACACTGAAGCTTTCTTT.

This sequence joins TRBV12-5 and TRBJ2-7; a weak D match, TRBD1 (6 bases). The CDR3 totals 14 residues. The germline V gene encodes CDR1 LGHNT and CDR2 FRNRAP. V was shortened by 0 bases and J by 4 bases, with 10 bases between the two germline ends. The CDR3 DNA is TGTGCTAGTGGTTTGGTGGACAGTTCTTACGAGCAGTACTTC. Translation gives CASGLVDSSYEQYF. The full variable domain, in which reference TRBV12-5 and TRBJ2-7 provide the parts outside the CDR3, is DARVTQTPRHKVTEMGQEVTMRCQPILGHNTVFWYRQTMMQGLELLAYFRNRAPLDDSGMPKDRFSAEMPDATLATLKIQPSEPRDSAVYFCASGLVDSSYEQYFGPGTRLTVT.

The chain combines TRBV23-1 with TRBJ2-6, with TRBD1 identical over 9 bases. TRBV23-1 is an ORF; its function is uncertain. The trim removed 7 bases at V and 0 bases at J, leaving 7 bases unmatched. The CDR3 totals 17 residues. In nucleotides, the CDR3 is TGCGCCAGCACCGCCGGGACAGGGTCCTCTGGGGCCAACGTCCTGACTTTC. Protein: CASTAGTGSSGANVLTF.

This rearrangement joins TRBV6-1 to TRBJ2-3, with no clear D. CDR3 length equals 16 residues. V lost 4 bases and J 2 bases, leaving 16 bases between the germline ends. Germline CDR1 and CDR2: MNHNS and SASEGT. CDR3 amino acids: CASSANRALPTDTQYF. The CDR3 nucleotides are TGTGCCAGCAGTGCGAACCGGGCCCTGCCCACAGATACGCAGTATTTT.

The gene calls are TRBV15 and TRBJ1-2; perhaps TRBD1 as D (5 bases). V gave up 0 bases and J gave up 8 bases, with 10 bases separating them. The CDR3 extends over 13 amino acids. CDR1 and CDR2 (germline): LNHNV, YYDKDF (reference sequence). The CDR3 protein is CATSRDWGDGYTF. The CDR3 DNA sequence: TGTGCCACCAGCAGAGATTGGGGGGACGGCTACACCTTC.

This clonotype showed up just once. V gene TRBV30 combines with J gene TRBJ2-5; 9 positions agree with TRBD2. The CDR3 spans 16 residues. Germline V gene sequence: CDR1 GTSNPN, CDR2 SVGIG (reference sequence). This CDR3 is CASSGRGGLFRETQYF. The DNA for the CDR3 is TGTGCTTCGAGTGGGCGGGGGGGCCTTTTCCGAGAGACCCAGTACTTC.

CDR3 coding DNA: TGTGCCAGCAGTTTAGCGAGCGGTATAGAGACCCAGTACTTC. It specifies CASSLASGIETQYF. The V and J genes are TRBV28 and TRBJ2-5; D may be TRBD2 (5 bases). The CDR3 sequence is 14 residues long. Trimming cost V 2 bases and J 4 bases, with 11 bases left between them. Germline CDR1 is MDHEN and CDR2 is SYDVKM. Combining the CDR3 with reference TRBV28 and TRBJ2-5 gives the whole variable domain DVKVTQSSRYLVKRTGEKVFLECVQDMDHENMFWYRQDPGLGLRLIYFSYDVKMKEKGDIPEGYSVSREKKERFSLILESASTNQTSMYLCASSLASGIETQYFGPGTRLLVL.

The chain links TRBV5-1 to TRBJ2-1; 11 positions match TRBD1. The V and J ends lost 4 bases and 7 bases, in that order; junction bases with no gene match: 4. The CDR3 contains 14 residues. Looked up from germline, CDR1 is SGHRS and CDR2 is YFSETQ. In nucleotides, the CDR3 is TGCGCCAGCAGCGGACAGGGGGCGGGGAATGAGCAGTTCTTC. It translates to CASSGQGAGNEQFF.

The rearrangement joins TRBV30 to TRBJ2-7, with D possibly matching TRBD2 (5 bases). The CDR3 contains 11 residues. Trimming took 2 bases from V and 3 from J, leaving 5 bases between them. CDR1 and CDR2 (germline): GTSNPN, SVGIG (reference sequence). CDR3 in amino acids: CAWSRGYEQYF. CDR3 DNA sequence: TGTGCCTGGAGTCGGGGCTACGAGCAGTACTTC.

This chain joins TRBV20-1 and TRBJ1-4; D uncertain. V shed 0 bases and J shed 5 bases, with 13 bases lying between them. This CDR3 has 15 amino acids. Germline V lookup: CDR1 DFQATT, CDR2 SNEGSKA (reference sequence). The CDR3 DNA is TGCAGTGCTAGAGACCCTAAGGGAGTCAATGAAAAACTGTTTTTT. Translating it yields CSARDPKGVNEKLFF.

This clonotype was recorded only once. The rearrangement joins TRBV5-1 to TRBJ2-7, with D tentatively TRBD1 (5 bases). Between the trimmed V and J ends, which lost 1 base and 6 bases, there was a span of 11 bases. Germline CDR1 reads SGHRS; CDR2 reads YFSETQ. The CDR3 consists of 13 residues. CDR3 sequence reads: CASSLQTDAEQYF. CDR3 DNA: TGCGCCAGCAGCTTGCAGACAGACGCCGAGCAGTACTTC.

This chain joins TRBV7-9 and TRBJ2-2; TRBD2 matches 10 bases. The CDR3 extends over 15 amino acids. V trimming: 11 bases; J trimming: 2 bases; junction bases outside the gene matches: 8. Germline CDR1 reads SEHNR; CDR2 reads FQNEAQ (reference sequence). The CDR3 loop is CAPSLAGTNTGELFF. The CDR3 DNA reads TGTGCCCCCTCACTAGCGGGGACCAACACCGGGGAGCTGTTTTTT. Based on the CDR3 plus reference TRBV7-9 and TRBJ2-2, the full variable domain is DTGVSQNPRHKITKRGQNVTFRCDPISEHNRLYWYRQTLGQGPEFLTYFQNEAQLEKSRLLSDRFSAERPKGSFSTLEIQRTEQGDSAMYLCAPSLAGTNTGELFFGEGSRLTVL.

The chain links TRBV6-5 to TRBJ2-5, with 12 bases fitting TRBD2. The germline V gene has CDR1 MNHEY and CDR2 SVGAGI. V dropped 0 bases and J dropped 5; count of bases not matched to a gene: 7. The length of the CDR3 is 17 residues. The CDR3 reads CASSYSSSGGERETQYF. The CDR3 nucleotides are TGTGCCAGCAGTTACTCGTCTAGCGGGGGGGAGAGGGAGACCCAGTACTTC.

The chain couples TRBV20-1 to TRBJ1-1; possible D gene TRBD1, 6 bases. The V end was cut by 3 bases, the J end by 11 bases, with 13 bases between. The germline V gene has CDR1 DFQATT and CDR2 SNEGSKA (reference sequence). This CDR3 contains 11 residues. CDR3 loop: CSASTGPRAFF. The CDR3 region has the DNA TGCAGTGCTAGTACAGGGCCGAGGGCTTTCTTT.